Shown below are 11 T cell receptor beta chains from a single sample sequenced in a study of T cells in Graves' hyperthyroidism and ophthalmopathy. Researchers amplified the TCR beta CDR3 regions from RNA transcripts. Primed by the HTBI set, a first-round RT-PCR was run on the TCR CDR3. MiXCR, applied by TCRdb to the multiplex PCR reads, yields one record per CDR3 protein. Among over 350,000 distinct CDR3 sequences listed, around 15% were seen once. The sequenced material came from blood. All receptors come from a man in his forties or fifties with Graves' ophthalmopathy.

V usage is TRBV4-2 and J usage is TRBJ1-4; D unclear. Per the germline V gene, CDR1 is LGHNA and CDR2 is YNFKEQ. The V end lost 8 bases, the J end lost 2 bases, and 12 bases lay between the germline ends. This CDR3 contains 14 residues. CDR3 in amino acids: CASSVGGTNEKLFF. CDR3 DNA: TGTGCCAGCTCAGTCGGCGGTACTAATGAAAAACTGTTTTTT.

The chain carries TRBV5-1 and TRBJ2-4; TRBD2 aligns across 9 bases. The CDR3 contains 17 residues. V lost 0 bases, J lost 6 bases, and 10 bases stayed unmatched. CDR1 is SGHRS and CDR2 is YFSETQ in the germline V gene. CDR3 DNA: TGCGCCAGCAGCTTGGGCAATAGCGGGAGTTTAGGAAACATTCAGTACTTC. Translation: CASSLGNSGSLGNIQYF.

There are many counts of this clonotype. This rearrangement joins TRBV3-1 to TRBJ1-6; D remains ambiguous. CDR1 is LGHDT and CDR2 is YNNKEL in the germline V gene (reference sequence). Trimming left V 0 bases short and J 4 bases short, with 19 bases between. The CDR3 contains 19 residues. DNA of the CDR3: TGTGCCAGCAGCCAAGATATAGGAGGAAGAGGACGTTATAATTCACCCCTCCACTTT. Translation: CASSQDIGGRGRYNSPLHF. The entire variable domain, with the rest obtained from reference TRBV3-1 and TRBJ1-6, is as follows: DTAVSQTPKYLVTQMGNDKSIKCEQNLGHDTMYWYKQDSKKFLKIMFSYNNKELIINETVPNRFSPKSPDKAHLNLHINSLELGDSAVYFCASSQDIGGRGRYNSPLHFGNGTRLTVT.

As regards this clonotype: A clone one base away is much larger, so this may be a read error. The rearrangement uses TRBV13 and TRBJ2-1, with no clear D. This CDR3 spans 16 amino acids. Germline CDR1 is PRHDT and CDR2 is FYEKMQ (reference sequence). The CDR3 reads CASSFRPLQLGDERFF. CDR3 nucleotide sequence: TGTGCCAGCAGCTTCCGTCCTCTGCAATTAGGCGATGAGCGGTTCTTC.

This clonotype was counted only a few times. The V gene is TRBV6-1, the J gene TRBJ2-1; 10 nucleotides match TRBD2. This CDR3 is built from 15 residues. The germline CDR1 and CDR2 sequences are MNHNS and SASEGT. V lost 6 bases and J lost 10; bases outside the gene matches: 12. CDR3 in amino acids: CASRKGLAGVSEQFF. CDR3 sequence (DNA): TGTGCCAGCAGAAAGGGGCTAGCGGGAGTAAGCGAGCAGTTCTTC.

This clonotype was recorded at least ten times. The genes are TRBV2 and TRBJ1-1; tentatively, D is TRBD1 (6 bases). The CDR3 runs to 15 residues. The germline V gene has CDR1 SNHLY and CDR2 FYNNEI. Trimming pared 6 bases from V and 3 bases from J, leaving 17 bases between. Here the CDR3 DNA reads TGTGCCAGCAGGGGACACTCACCCAAGGACACTGAAGCTTTCTTT. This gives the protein CASRGHSPKDTEAFF.

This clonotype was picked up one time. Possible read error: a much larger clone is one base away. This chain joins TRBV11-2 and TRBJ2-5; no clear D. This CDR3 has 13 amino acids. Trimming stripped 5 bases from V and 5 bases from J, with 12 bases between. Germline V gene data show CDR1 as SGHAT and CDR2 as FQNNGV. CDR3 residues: CASSPTIVETQYF. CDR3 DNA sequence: TGTGCCAGCAGCCCTACAATCGTTGAGACCCAGTACTTC.

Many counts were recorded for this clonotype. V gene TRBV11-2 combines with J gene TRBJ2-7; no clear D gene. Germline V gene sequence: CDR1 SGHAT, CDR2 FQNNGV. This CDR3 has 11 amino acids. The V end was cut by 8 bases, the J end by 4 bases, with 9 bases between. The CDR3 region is CASGTLYEQYF. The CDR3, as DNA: TGTGCCAGCGGCACCCTTTACGAGCAGTACTTC.

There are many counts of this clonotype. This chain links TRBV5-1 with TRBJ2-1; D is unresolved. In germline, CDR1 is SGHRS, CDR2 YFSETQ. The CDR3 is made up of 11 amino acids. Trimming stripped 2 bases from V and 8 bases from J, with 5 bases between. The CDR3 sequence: CASSLDYEQFF. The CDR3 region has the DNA TGCGCCAGCAGCTTAGATTATGAGCAGTTCTTC. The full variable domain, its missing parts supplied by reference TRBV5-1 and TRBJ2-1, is KAGVTQTPRYLIKTRGQQVTLSCSPISGHRSVSWYQQTPGQGLQFLFEYFSETQRNKGNFPGRFSGRQFSNSRSEMNVSTLELGDSALYLCASSLDYEQFFGPGTRLTVL.

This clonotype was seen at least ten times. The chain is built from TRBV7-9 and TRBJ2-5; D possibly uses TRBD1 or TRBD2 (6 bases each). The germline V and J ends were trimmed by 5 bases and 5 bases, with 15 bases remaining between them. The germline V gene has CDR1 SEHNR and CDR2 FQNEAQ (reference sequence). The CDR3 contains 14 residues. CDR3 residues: CASSPRWGAETQYF. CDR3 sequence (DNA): TGTGCCAGCAGCCCTCGGTGGGGGGCGGAGACCCAGTACTTC.

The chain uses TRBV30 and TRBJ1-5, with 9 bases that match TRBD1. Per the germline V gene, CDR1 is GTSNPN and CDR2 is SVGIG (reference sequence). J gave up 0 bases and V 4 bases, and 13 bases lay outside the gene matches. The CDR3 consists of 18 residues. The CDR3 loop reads CAWILPDRGHNSNQPQHF. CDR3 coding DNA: TGTGCCTGGATCCTGCCGGACAGGGGACACAATAGCAATCAGCCCCAGCATTTT.